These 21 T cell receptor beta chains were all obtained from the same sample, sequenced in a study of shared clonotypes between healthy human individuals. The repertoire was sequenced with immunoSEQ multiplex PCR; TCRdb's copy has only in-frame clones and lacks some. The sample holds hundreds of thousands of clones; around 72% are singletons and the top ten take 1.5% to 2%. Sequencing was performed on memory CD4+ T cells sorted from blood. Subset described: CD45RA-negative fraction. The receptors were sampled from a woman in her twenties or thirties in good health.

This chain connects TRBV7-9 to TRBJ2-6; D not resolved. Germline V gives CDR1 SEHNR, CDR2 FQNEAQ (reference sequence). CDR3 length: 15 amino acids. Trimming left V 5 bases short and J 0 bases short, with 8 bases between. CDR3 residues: CASSTPLSGANVLTF. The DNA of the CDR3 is TGTGCCAGCAGCACCCCACTCTCTGGGGCCAACGTCCTGACTTTC. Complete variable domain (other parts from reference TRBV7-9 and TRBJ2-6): DTGVSQNPRHKITKRGQNVTFRCDPISEHNRLYWYRQTLGQGPEFLTYFQNEAQLEKSRLLSDRFSAERPKGSFSTLEIQRTEQGDSAMYLCASSTPLSGANVLTFGAGSRLTVL.

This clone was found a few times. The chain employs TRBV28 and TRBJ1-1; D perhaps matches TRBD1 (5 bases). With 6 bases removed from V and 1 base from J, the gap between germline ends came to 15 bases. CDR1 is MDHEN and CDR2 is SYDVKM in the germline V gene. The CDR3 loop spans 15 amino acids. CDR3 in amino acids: CASSLRQPENTEAFF. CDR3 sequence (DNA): TGTGCCAGCAGCCTCCGACAGCCGGAGAACACTGAAGCTTTCTTT.

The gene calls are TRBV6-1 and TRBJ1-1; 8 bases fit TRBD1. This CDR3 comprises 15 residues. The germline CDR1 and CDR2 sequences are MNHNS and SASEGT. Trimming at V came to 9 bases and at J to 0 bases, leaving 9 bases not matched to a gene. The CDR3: CASIPGQVMNTEAFF. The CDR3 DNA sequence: TGTGCCAGTATTCCGGGACAGGTCATGAACACTGAAGCTTTCTTT.

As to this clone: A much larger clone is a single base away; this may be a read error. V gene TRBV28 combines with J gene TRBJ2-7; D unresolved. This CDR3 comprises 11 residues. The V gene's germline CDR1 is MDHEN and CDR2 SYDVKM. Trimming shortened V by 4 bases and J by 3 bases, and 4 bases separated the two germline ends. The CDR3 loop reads CASSYNYEQYF. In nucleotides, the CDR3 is TGTGCCAGCAGTTACAACTACGAGCAGTACTTC.

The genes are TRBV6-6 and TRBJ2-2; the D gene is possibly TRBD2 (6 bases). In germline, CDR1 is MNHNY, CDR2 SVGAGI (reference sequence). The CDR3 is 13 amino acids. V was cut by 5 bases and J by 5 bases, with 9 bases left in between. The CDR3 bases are TGTGCCAGCAGTCTGACTAGTACCGGGGAGCTGTTTTTT. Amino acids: CASSLTSTGELFF.

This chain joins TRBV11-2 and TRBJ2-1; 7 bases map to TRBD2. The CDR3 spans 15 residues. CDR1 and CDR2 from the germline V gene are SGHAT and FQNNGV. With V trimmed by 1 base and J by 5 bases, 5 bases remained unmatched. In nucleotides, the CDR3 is TGTGCCAGCAGCTTAGGCCAGGGAGGGCACAATGAGCAGTTCTTC. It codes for CASSLGQGGHNEQFF.

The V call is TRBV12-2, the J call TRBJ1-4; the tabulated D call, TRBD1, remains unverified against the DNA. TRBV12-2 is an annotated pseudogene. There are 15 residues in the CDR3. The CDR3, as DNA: TGTGCAAGTCGCTTCTTCAGGGGCTATGATGAAAAACTGTTTTTT. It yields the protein CASRFFRGYDEKLFF.

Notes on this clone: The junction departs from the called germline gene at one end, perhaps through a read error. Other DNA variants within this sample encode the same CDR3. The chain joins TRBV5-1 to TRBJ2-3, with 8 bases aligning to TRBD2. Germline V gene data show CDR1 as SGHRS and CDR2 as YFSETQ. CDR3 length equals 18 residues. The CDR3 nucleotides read TGTGCCAGCAGCACCGACTATACTAGCGGACTAAGCACAGATACGCAGTATTTT. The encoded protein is CASSTDYTSGLSTDTQYF.

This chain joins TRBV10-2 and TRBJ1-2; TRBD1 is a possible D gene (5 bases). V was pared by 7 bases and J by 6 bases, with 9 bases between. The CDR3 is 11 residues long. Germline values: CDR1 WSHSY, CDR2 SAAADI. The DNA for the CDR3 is TGCGCCAGCAAGACAGCGGATGGCTACACCTTC. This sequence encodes CASKTADGYTF.

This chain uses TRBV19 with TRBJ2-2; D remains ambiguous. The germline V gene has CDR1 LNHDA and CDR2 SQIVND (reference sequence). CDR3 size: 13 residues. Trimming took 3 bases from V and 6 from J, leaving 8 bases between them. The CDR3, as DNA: TGTGCCAGTAGTATTTCGTTTCCCGGGGAGCTGTTTTTT. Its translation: CASSISFPGELFF.

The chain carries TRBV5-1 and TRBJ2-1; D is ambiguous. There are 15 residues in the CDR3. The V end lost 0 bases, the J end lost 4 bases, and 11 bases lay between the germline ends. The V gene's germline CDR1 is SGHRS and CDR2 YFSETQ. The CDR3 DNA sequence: TGCGCCAGCAGCTTGGACCGCCCAGAATACAATGAGCAGTTCTTC. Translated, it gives CASSLDRPEYNEQFF.

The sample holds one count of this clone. The DNA of the CDR3 is TGTGCCAGCAGTTTTTTGTCAGGGGACACCGGGGAGCTGTTTTTT. Protein: CASSFLSGDTGELFF. The gene calls are TRBV6-5 and TRBJ2-2; D is perhaps TRBD1 (6 bases). The CDR3 runs to 15 residues. Trimming removed 4 bases from V and 3 bases from J, with 12 bases in between. Per the germline V gene, CDR1 is MNHEY and CDR2 is SVGAGI.

This chain's CDR3 is CASSPRGADTEAFF. The CDR3 DNA is TGTGCCAGCTCACCACGGGGTGCGGACACTGAAGCTTTCTTT. The V gene is TRBV18, the J gene TRBJ1-1; no clear D gene. Germline CDR1 is KGHSH and CDR2 is LQKENI. The CDR3 runs to 14 residues. V was clipped by 1 base and J by 3 bases, with 9 bases between them.

CDR3 bases: TGTGCCAGTAGTACCCAGATGAACACTGAAGCTTTCTTT. Its protein is CASSTQMNTEAFF. The V gene is TRBV19, the J gene TRBJ1-1; D gene unclear. Germline CDR1 LNHDA, CDR2 SQIVND (reference sequence). The CDR3 has 13 amino acids. V was pared by 4 bases and J by 0 bases, with 6 bases between.

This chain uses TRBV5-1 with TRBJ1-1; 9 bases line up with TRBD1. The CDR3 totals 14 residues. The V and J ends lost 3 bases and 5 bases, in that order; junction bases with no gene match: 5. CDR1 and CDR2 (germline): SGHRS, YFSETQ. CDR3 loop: CASSSQGATTEAFF. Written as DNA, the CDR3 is TGCGCCAGCAGCTCACAGGGGGCTACGACTGAAGCTTTCTTT.

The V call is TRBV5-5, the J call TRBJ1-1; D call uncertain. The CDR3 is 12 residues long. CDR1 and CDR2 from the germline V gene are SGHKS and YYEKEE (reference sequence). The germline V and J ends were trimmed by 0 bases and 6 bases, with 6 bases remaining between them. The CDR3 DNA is TGTGCCAGCAGCTTGGTCCAGTCTGAAGCTTTCTTT. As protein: CASSLVQSEAFF.

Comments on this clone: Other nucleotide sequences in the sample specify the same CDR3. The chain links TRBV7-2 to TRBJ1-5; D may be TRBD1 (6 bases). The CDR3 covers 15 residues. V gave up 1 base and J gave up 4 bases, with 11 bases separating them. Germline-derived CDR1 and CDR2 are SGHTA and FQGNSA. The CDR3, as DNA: TGTGCCAGCAGCTTAGTTCAGGGGTCAAATCAGCCCCAGCATTTT. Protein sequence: CASSLVQGSNQPQHF.

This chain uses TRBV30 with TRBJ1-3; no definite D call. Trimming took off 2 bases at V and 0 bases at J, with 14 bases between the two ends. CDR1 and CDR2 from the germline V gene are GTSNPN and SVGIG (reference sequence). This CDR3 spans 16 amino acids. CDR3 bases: TGTGCCTGGAGTTCCCTCGAGACCTACTCTGGAAACACCATATATTTT. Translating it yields CAWSSLETYSGNTIYF. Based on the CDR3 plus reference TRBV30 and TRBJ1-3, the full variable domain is SQTIHQWPATLVQPVGSPLSLECTVEGTSNPNLYWYRQAAGRGLQLLFYSVGIGQISSEVPQNLSASRPQDRQFILSSKKLLLSDSGFYLCAWSSLETYSGNTIYFGEGSWLTVV.

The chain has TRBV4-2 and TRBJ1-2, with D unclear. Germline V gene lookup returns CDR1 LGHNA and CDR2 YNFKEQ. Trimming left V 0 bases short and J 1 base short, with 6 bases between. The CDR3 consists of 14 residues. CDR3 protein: CASSQEVLNYGYTF. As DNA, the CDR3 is TGTGCCAGCAGCCAAGAGGTCCTTAACTATGGCTACACCTTC.

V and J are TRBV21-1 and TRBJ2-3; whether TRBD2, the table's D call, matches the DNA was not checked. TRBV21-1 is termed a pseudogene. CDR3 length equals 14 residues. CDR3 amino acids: CARRDGRVADTQYF. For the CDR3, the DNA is TGTGCCAGAAGAGACGGGAGGGTTGCAGATACGCAGTATTTT.

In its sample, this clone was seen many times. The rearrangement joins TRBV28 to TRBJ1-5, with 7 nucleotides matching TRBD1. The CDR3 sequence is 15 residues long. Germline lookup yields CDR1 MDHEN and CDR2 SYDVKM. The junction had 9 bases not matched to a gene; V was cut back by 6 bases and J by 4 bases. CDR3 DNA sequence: TGTGCCAGCAGCCCTCTGCAGGGGGATAATCAGCCCCAGCATTTT. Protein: CASSPLQGDNQPQHF.